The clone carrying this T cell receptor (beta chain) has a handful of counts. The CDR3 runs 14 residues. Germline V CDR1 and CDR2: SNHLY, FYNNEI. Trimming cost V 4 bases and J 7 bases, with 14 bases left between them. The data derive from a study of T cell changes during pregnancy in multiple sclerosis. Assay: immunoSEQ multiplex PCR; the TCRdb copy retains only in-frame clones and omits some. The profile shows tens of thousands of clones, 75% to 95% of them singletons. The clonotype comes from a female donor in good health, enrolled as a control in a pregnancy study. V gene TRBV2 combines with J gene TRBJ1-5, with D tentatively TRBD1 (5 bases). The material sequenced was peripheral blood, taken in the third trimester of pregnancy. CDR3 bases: TGTGCCAGCAGTGGGGGGGACGGGATGCAGCCCCAGCATTTT. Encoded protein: CASSGGDGMQPQHF.